The next 9 T cell receptor beta chains were all read from a single sample in a study of monozygotic twins with inflammatory bowel disease. TCRdb reprocessed the 5' RACE reads and stores each CDR3 protein as one record, lacking DNA. The sample includes a few hundred thousand distinct CDR3 sequences. The material sequenced was blood. These receptors were obtained from a human donor with ulcerative colitis or Crohn's disease, or a healthy co-twin of an affected twin (not recorded which).

The chain is built from TRBV2 and TRBJ1-1. Germline CDR1 and CDR2: SNHLY and FYNNEI. The CDR3 sequence is 13 residues long. This CDR3 is CASSEGRQTEAFF.

The chain joins TRBV7-8 to TRBJ2-1; the TRBD2 assignment by TCRdb is unverifiable without DNA. The CDR3 sequence is 17 residues long. Per the germline V gene, CDR1 is SGHVS and CDR2 is FQNEAQ. The CDR3: CASSLASGSPSYNEQFF.

The gene calls are TRBV18 and TRBJ2-1; TCRdb reports TRBD1, a call that lacks DNA to check it against. Looked up from germline, CDR1 is KGHSH and CDR2 is LQKENI. The CDR3 is 16 residues long. CDR3 in amino acids: CASSPGTGVSYNEQFF.

The CDR3 protein is CASSLVGHPYNEQFF. V gene TRBV5-6 combines with J gene TRBJ2-1; TCRdb's D call of TRBD1 is untestable without DNA. CDR3 size: 15 residues. Germline values: CDR1 SGHDT, CDR2 YYEEEE.

The chain has TRBV4-3 and TRBJ1-2; TCRdb calls TRBD1, which cannot be checked without DNA. Germline V gene lookup returns CDR1 LGHNA and CDR2 YSLEER. The CDR3 has 15 residues. CDR3 region: CASSQDRGGNYGYTF.

V is TRBV20-1 and J is TRBJ1-1; with no DNA, the TCRdb D assignment of TRBD1 cannot be verified. The CDR3 runs to 14 residues. Germline loops: CDR1 DFQATT, CDR2 SNEGSKA (reference sequence). The CDR3 here is CSASLATGGTEAFF.

This rearrangement joins TRBV5-1 to TRBJ2-3; with no DNA, the TCRdb D assignment of TRBD2 cannot be verified. CDR3 length: 17 amino acids. Germline values: CDR1 SGHRS, CDR2 YFSETQ. This chain's CDR3 is CASSPAGAGRGTDTQYF.

The genes are TRBV20-1 and TRBJ2-5; checking the TCRdb D call of TRBD1 is not possible without DNA. The CDR3 consists of 15 residues. Looked up from germline, CDR1 is DFQATT and CDR2 is SNEGSKA (reference sequence). The CDR3 here is CSARAPAGAGATQYF.

The V gene is TRBV7-2, the J gene TRBJ1-1; TCRdb lists TRBD1, though no DNA is available to test this call. The CDR3 sequence is 14 residues long. CDR1 SGHTA and CDR2 FQGNSA come from the germline V gene. The CDR3 protein is CASSPMGANTEAFF.